One and the same sample provided the 10 T cell receptor beta chains below, sequenced in a study of identical twins. TCRdb re-called the 5' RACE reads with MiXCR, one entry per CDR3 protein. The table includes around 1.7 million distinct CDR3 sequences, about 30% detected once. Sequencing was performed on cord blood. These receptors came from a newborn girl in good health.

A single count supports this clonotype. The rearrangement uses TRBV4-2 and TRBJ1-6; TRBD1 might be the D (6 bases). The CDR3 totals 16 residues. Between the trimmed V and J ends, which lost 0 bases and 9 bases, there was a span of 15 bases. Germline CDR1 LGHNA, CDR2 YNFKEQ. The CDR3 DNA sequence: TGTGCCAGCAGCCAAGACCCACAGGGCCCTTTTTCACCCCTCCACTTT. This sequence encodes CASSQDPQGPFSPLHF.

This clonotype was counted a few times. The V and J genes are TRBV12-3 or TRBV12-4 and TRBJ2-1; 7 nucleotides align to TRBD1. The CDR3 spans 14 residues. V shed 2 bases, J shed 7 bases, and the junction held 5 bases outside the gene matches. The CDR3 region is CASSLPGTVNEQFF. The CDR3, as DNA: TGTGCCAGCAGTTTACCCGGGACAGTGAATGAGCAGTTCTTC.

This clonotype occurred a few times. The gene calls are TRBV12-3 or TRBV12-4 and TRBJ1-5; no clear D. With 5 bases removed from V and 2 bases from J, the gap between germline ends came to 13 bases. The CDR3 runs to 15 residues. CDR3 sequence reads: CASSARQAGNQPQHF. In nucleotides, the CDR3 is TGTGCCAGCAGTGCCAGGCAGGCGGGCAATCAGCCCCAGCATTTT.

The chain recombines TRBV4-2 with TRBJ2-3; the D gene could be TRBD1 or TRBD2 (5 bases each). The germline V and J ends were trimmed by 0 bases and 7 bases, with 11 bases remaining between them. The CDR3 spans 14 residues. CDR1 LGHNA and CDR2 YNFKEQ come from the germline V gene. CDR3 DNA sequence: TGTGCCAGCAGCCAAGAGTTGGGGGAGTATACGCAGTATTTT. It yields the protein CASSQELGEYTQYF.

In this sample, this clonotype turned up a few times. This chain links TRBV27 with TRBJ2-7; the D gene is possibly TRBD2 (6 bases). The ends were cut back, 3 bases at V and 7 bases at J, with 13 bases in the middle. The CDR3 has 13 amino acids. Germline CDR1 and CDR2: MNHEY and SMNVEV (reference sequence). CDR3 loop: CASSLRGQREQYF. The CDR3 nucleotides read TGTGCCAGCAGTTTGCGGGGCCAAAGGGAGCAGTACTTC.

The chain is built from TRBV7-9 and TRBJ1-4, with D possibly matching TRBD1 (6 bases). The ends were cut back, 4 bases at V and 6 bases at J, with 15 bases in the middle. Germline CDR1 and CDR2: SEHNR and FQNEAQ (reference sequence). The CDR3 totals 15 residues. CDR3 bases: TGTGCCAGCAGCTATACAGGGAGTCCTTATGAAAAACTGTTTTTT. Protein product: CASSYTGSPYEKLFF.

This clonotype was recorded a few times. The chain recombines TRBV4-2 with TRBJ1-1; D not certain. The germline V gene has CDR1 LGHNA and CDR2 YNFKEQ. The CDR3 loop spans 16 amino acids. Trimming removed 0 bases at V and 5 bases at J, with 16 bases between. CDR3 sequence reads: CASSQDSAGGWTEAFF. The CDR3 region has the DNA TGTGCCAGCAGCCAAGACTCCGCAGGAGGGTGGACTGAAGCTTTCTTT.

The chain joins TRBV3-1 to TRBJ2-3; D may be TRBD2 (5 bases). Between the trimmed V and J ends, which lost 0 bases and 6 bases, there was a span of 10 bases. The CDR3 spans 14 residues. The V gene's germline CDR1 is LGHDT and CDR2 YNNKEL (reference sequence). CDR3 in DNA: TGTGCCAGCAGCCAAGATGCCGGCGGGGATACGCAGTATTTT. Protein: CASSQDAGGDTQYF.

This clonotype was seen more than once but under ten times. The gene calls are TRBV20-1 and TRBJ1-6, with D tentatively TRBD1 (6 bases). The germline CDR1 and CDR2 sequences are DFQATT and SNEGSKA (reference sequence). This CDR3 contains 16 residues. Between the trimmed V and J ends, which lost 1 base and 0 bases, there was a span of 10 bases. The CDR3 coding sequence is TGCAGTGCTAGAGCGACAGGTAGCTCCTATAATTCACCCCTCCACTTT. Amino acid sequence: CSARATGSSYNSPLHF.

V usage is TRBV19 and J usage is TRBJ1-5; D remains ambiguous. With 4 bases removed from V and 2 bases from J, the gap between germline ends came to 9 bases. CDR3 length: 14 amino acids. CDR1 is LNHDA, CDR2 SQIVND, per germline (reference sequence). The CDR3 region has the DNA TGTGCCAGTAGTAAGAAGTCAGGCAATCAGCCCCAGCATTTT. Translation gives CASSKKSGNQPQHF.